This T cell receptor (beta chain) was recovered during a study of blood T cell repertoires in COVID-19. Study details: The United States, Italy and Spain provided the acute and convalescent COVID-19 samples. T cells, B-cell-depleted T cells, or PBMCs provided the cDNA or gDNA that served as material.

Authors' analysis steps: Amplification from reference gene primers served as the basis for estimated nucleated cell counts. Sequencing used immunoSEQ multiplex PCR; TCRdb keeps in-frame clones, though not all of them. V and J calls and clone size are copied from that table; D and trimming were computed from the DNA. The sample has about 140,000 clones, 70% to 90% seen once. This CDR3 region has 12 residues. The junction had 8 bases not matched to a gene; V was cut back by 5 bases and J by 11 bases. The germline gives CDR1 MNHEY, CDR2 SMNVEV (reference sequence). What was sequenced was peripheral blood. This TCR was sampled from a woman aged 55-75 years with acute or convalescent COVID-19. The V gene is TRBV27, the J gene TRBJ1-1; 7 bases line up with TRBD1. CDR3 nucleotides: TGTGCCAGCAGTCCAAGACAGGGCTTGGCTTTCTTT. Amino acids: CASSPRQGLAFF.